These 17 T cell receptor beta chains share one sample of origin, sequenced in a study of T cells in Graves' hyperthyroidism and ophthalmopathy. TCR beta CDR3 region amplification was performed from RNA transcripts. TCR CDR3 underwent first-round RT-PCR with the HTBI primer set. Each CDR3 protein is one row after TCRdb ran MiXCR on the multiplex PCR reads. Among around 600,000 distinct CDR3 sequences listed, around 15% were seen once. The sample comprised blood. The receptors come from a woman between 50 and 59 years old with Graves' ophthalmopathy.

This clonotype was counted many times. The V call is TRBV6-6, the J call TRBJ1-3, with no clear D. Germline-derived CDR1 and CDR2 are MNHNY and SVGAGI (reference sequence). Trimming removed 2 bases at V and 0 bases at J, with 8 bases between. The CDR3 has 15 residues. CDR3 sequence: CASSYDSISGNTIYF. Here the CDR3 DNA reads TGTGCCAGCAGTTACGATTCCATCTCTGGAAACACCATATATTTT.

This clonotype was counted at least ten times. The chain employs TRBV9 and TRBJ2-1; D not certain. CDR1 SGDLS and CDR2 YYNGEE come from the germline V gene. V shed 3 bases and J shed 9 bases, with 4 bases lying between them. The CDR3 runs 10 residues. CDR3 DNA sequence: TGTGCCAGCAGCGGTTCTGAGCAGTTCTTC. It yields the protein CASSGSEQFF.

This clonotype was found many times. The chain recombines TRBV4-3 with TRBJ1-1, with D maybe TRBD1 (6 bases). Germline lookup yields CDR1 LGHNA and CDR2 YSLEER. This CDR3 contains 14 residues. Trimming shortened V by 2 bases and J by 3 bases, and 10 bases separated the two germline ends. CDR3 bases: TGCGCCAGCAGCCAAACAGGGAGAGACACTGAAGCTTTCTTT. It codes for CASSQTGRDTEAFF.

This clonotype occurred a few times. In nucleotides, the CDR3 is TGTGCCACCAGTGGCGCAGGGGATTTGAATGAGCAGTTCTTC. Amino acids: CATSGAGDLNEQFF. The chain couples TRBV24-1 to TRBJ2-1, with D possibly matching TRBD1 (6 bases). Germline CDR1 reads KGHDR; CDR2 reads SFDVKD. This CDR3 has 14 residues. Deletions cut 5 bases from V and 7 bases from J, with 14 bases between.

The CDR3 is CASSAGPGTPLHF. The DNA for the CDR3 is TGTGCCAGCAGCGCGGGCCCGGGGACACCCCTCCACTTT. The rearrangement joins TRBV9 to TRBJ1-6; no reliable D call. This CDR3 spans 13 amino acids. The ends were cut back, 3 bases at V and 11 bases at J, with 12 bases in the middle. Germline V gives CDR1 SGDLS, CDR2 YYNGEE.

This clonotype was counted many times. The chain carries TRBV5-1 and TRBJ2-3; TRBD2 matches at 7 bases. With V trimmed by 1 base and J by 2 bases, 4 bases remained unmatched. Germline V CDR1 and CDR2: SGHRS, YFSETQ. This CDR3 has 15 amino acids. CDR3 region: CASSLPSGNTDTQYF. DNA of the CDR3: TGCGCCAGCAGCTTGCCGAGCGGGAACACAGATACGCAGTATTTT.

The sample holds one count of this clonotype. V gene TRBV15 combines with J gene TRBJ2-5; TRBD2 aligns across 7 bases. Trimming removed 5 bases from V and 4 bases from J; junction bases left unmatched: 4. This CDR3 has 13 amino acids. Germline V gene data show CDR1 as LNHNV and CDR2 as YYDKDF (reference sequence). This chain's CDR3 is CATSVWGGETQYF. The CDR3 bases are TGTGCCACCAGCGTTTGGGGGGGAGAGACCCAGTACTTC.

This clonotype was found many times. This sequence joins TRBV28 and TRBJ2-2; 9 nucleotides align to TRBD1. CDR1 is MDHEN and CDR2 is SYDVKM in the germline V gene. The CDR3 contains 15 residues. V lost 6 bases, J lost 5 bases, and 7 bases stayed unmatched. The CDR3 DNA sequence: TGTGCCAGCAGCTTCACAGGGGGCAGGACCGGGGAGCTGTTTTTT. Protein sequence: CASSFTGGRTGELFF. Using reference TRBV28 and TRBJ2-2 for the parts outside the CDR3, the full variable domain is DVKVTQSSRYLVKRTGEKVFLECVQDMDHENMFWYRQDPGLGLRLIYFSYDVKMKEKGDIPEGYSVSREKKERFSLILESASTNQTSMYLCASSFTGGRTGELFFGEGSRLTVL.

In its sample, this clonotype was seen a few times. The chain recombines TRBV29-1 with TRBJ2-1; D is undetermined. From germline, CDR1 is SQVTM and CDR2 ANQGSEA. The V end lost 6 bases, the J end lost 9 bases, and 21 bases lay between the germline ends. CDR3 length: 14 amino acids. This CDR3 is CSVRSTVQFAEQFF. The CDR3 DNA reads TGCAGCGTCCGTTCTACAGTTCAATTTGCTGAGCAGTTCTTC.

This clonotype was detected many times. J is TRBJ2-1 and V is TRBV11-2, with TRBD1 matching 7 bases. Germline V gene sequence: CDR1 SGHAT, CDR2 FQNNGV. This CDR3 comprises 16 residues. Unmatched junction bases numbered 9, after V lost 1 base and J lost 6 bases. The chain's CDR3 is CASSLAETGTRNEQFF. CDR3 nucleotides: TGTGCCAGCAGCTTAGCCGAGACAGGGACCCGCAATGAGCAGTTCTTC. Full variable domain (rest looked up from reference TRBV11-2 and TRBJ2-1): EAGVAQSPRYKIIEKRQSVAFWCNPISGHATLYWYQQILGQGPKLLIQFQNNGVVDDSQLPKDRFSAERLKGVDSTLKIQPAKLEDSAVYLCASSLAETGTRNEQFFGPGTRLTVL.

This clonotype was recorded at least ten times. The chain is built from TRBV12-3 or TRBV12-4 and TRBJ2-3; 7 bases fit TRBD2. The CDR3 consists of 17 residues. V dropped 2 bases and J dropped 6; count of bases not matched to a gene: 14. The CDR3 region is CASSLPQGRQGGDTQYF. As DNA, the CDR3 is TGTGCCAGCAGTTTACCCCAAGGCCGGCAGGGAGGGGATACGCAGTATTTT.

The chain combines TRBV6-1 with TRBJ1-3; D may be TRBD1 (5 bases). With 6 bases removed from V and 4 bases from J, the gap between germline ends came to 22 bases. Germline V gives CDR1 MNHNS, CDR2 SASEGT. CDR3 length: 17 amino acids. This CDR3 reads CASRSTGVYMSGNTIYF. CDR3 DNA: TGTGCCAGCAGATCTACGGGGGTTTATATGTCGGGAAACACCATATATTTT.

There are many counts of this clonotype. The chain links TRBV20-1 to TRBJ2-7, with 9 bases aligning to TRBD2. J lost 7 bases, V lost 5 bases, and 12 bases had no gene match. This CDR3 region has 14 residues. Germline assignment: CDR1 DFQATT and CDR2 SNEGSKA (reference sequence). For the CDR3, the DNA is TGCAGTGCTCTACAGGGACTAGCTAGCAGGGAGCAGTACTTC. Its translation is CSALQGLASREQYF.

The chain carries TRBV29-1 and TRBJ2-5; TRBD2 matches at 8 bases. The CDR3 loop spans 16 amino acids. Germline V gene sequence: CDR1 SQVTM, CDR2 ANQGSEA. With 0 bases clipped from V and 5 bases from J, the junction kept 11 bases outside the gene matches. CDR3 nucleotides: TGCAGCGTTGAAGATCTGAGTCTAGCGGGTGGGGAGACCCAGTACTTC. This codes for CSVEDLSLAGGETQYF. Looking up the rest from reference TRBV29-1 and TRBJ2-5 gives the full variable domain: SAVISQKPSRDICQRGTSLTIQCQVDSQVTMMFWYRQQPGQSLTLIATANQGSEATYESGFVIDKFPISRPNLTFSTLTVSNMSPEDSSIYLCSVEDLSLAGGETQYFGPGTRLLVL.

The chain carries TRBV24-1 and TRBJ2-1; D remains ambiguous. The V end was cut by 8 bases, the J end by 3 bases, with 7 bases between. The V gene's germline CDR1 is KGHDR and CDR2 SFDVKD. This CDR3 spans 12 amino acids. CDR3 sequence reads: CATTGVYNEQFF. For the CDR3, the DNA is TGTGCCACCACTGGCGTCTACAATGAGCAGTTCTTC.

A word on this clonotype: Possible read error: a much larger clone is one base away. The CDR3 nucleotides are TGTGCCAGCAGCCGTACCGGGGCTCAATTAGCGGGAGATACGCAGTATTTT. It codes for CASSRTGAQLAGDTQYF. The chain joins TRBV11-2 to TRBJ2-3; 7 bases agree with TRBD2. The V gene end was trimmed by 5 bases and the J gene end by 5 bases; junction bases not matched to a gene: 16. The CDR3 is made up of 17 amino acids. CDR1 and CDR2 (germline): SGHAT, FQNNGV.

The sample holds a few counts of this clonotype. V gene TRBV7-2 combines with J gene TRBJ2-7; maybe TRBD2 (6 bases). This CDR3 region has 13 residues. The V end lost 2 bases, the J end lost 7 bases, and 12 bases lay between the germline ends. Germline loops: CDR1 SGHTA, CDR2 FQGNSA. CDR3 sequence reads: CASSLYSRGEQYF. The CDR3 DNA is TGTGCCAGCAGCTTATACAGTCGGGGGGAGCAGTACTTC.